This record looks at one T cell receptor beta chain sequence and its context. The same CDR3 is also encoded by other DNA sequences in this sample. These data originate in a study of cytomegalovirus exposure and HLA in healthy donors. After removal of 4 bases from V and 5 bases from J, the junction contained 4 bases not matched to a gene. The CDR3 sequence is 14 residues long. Germline CDR1 reads SEHNR; CDR2 reads FQNEAQ (reference sequence). PCR involved 60 Vbeta and 13 Jbeta primers. Under the authors' procedure: Around 10 million shared chains were among approximately 80 million unique TCR beta chains counted in a later analysis. TCRdb's table, derived via immunoSEQ multiplex PCR, lists solely in-frame clones and lacks some. Clone size and the V and J calls come from that table; the DNA yielded D and trimming. The table includes under 150,000 clones, 70% to 85% detected once.

This chain uses TRBV7-9 with TRBJ2-3; 9 nucleotides line up with TRBD2. The TCR originated in a man aged 25 to 40 in good health and CMV-seropositive. The sequenced material came from PBMCs. The CDR3 spells CASSSGLAGDTQYF. The CDR3 DNA is TGTGCCAGCAGCTCGGGACTAGCAGGAGATACGCAGTATTTT.